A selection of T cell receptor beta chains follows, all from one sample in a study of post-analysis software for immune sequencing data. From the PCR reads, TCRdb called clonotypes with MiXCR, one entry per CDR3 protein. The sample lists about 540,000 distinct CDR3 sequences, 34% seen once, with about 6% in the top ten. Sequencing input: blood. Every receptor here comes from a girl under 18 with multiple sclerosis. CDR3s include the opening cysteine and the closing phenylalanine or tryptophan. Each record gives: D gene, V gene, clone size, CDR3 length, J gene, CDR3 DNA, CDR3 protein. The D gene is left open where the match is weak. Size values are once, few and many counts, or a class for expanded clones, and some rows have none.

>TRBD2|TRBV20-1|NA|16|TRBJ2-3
TGCAGTGCTACCCCGACTAGCGGGGGGGCGGGAGATACGCAGTATTTT
CSATPTSGGAGDTQYF
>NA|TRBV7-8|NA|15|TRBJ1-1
TGTGCCAGCAGCTTAGGGCAGGGGCTTTTTACTGAAGCTTTCTTT
CASSLGQGLFTEAFF
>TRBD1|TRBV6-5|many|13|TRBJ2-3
TGTGCCAGCAGCCGGGACCCGGGACAGAAGCAGTATTTT
CASSRDPGQKQYF
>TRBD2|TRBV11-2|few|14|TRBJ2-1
TGTGCCAGCAGCTTTCTAGCGGGGGGATATGAGCAGTTCTTC
CASSFLAGGYEQFF
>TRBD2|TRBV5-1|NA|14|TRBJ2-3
TGCGCCAGCAGCCCGGGGACTAATTTCGATACGCAGTATTTT
CASSPGTNFDTQYF
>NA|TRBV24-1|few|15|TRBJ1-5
TGTGCCACCAGTGATCCTAAGGGCCCCGGGGGGCCCCAGCATTTT
CATSDPKGPGGPQHF
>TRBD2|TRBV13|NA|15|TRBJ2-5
TGTGCCAGCAGCCCAGGGACTAGCGGGGAAGAGACCCAGTACTTC
CASSPGTSGEETQYF
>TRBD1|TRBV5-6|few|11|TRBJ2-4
TGTGCCAGCAGCGGGGGACAGGGTCAGTACTTC
CASSGGQGQYF
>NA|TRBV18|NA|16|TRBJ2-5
TGTGCCAGCTCACTGGCTGGCGGGTACAGCCAAGAGACCCAGTACTTC
CASSLAGGYSQETQYF
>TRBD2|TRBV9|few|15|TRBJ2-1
TGTGCCAGCAGCGCCTTACTAGCGGGGGGGAATGAGCAGTTCTTC
CASSALLAGGNEQFF
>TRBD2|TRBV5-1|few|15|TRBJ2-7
TGCGCCAGCAGTCTAGCGGGGACACAGCCCTACGAGCAGTACTTC
CASSLAGTQPYEQYF
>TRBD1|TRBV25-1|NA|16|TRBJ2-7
TGTGCCAGCAGTGAATCACTGACAGGGGGCCCCTACGAGCAGTACTTC
CASSESLTGGPYEQYF
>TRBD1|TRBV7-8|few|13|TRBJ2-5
TGTGCCAGCAGCTCGGACAGGGCCGAGACCCAGTACTTC
CASSSDRAETQYF
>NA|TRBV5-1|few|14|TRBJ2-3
TGCGCCAGCAGGGACGATCCGAACACAGATACGCAGTATTTT
CASRDDPNTDTQYF
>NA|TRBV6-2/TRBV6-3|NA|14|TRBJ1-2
TGTGCCAGCAGTTATGTCCGGGGGCAGTATGGCTACACCTTC
CASSYVRGQYGYTF
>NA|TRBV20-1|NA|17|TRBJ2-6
TGCAGTGCTAGAGATCAGGGAGGGGGCTCTGGGGCCAACGTCCTGACTTTC
CSARDQGGGSGANVLTF
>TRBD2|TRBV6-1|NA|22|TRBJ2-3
TGTGCCACCCCCACTCGCAACCCCGGGACTAGCGGGGGGCAGTCCCTAATCGATACGCAGTATTTT
CATPTRNPGTSGGQSLIDTQYF
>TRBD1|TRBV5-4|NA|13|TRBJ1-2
TGTGCCAGCAGGGATGGACAGGAGTATGGCTACACCTTC
CASRDGQEYGYTF
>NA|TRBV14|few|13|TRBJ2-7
TGTGCCAGCAGCCAAGATTTGGGGGCCGAGCAGTACTTC
CASSQDLGAEQYF
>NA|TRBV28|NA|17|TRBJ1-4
TGTGCCAGCAGTTTATTTAGCTTTAGGTCAACTAATGAAAAACTGTTTTTT
CASSLFSFRSTNEKLFF
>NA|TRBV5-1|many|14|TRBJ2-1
TGCGCCAGCAGCGGTAACCGGGCGTACAATGAGCAGTTCTTC
CASSGNRAYNEQFF
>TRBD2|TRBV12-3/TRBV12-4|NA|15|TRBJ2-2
TGTGCCAGCTCGGGGGGACTAGCGTTCACCGGGGAGCTGTTTTTT
CASSGGLAFTGELFF
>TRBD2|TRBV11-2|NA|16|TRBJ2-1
TGTGCCAGCAGCTTAGTCACTAGCGGCCCCTACAATGAGCAGTTCTTC
CASSLVTSGPYNEQFF
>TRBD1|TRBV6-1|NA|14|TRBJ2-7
TGTGCCACCCCGGTCGAGACAGGGGGTTATGAGCAGTACTTC
CATPVETGGYEQYF
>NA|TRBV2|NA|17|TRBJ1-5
TGTGCCAGCAGGAAACAGACAGGACGGTTGGGCAATCAGCCCCAGCATTTT
CASRKQTGRLGNQPQHF
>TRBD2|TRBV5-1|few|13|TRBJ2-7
TGCGCCAGCGGCTTCGGGACTAGCGACGAGCAGTACTTC
CASGFGTSDEQYF
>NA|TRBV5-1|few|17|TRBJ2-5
TGCGCCAGCAGCTTGCCTACGGGGGCGGGGACCCAAGAGACCCAGTACTTC
CASSLPTGAGTQETQYF
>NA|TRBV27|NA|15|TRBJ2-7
TGTGCCAGCAGTTTAACCGGACACCCGTACTACGAGCAGTACTTC
CASSLTGHPYYEQYF